This is a list of T cell receptor beta chains from one sample in a study of cytotoxic CD8 clonotypes in ibrutinib-treated CLL. Repertoires were generated with immunoSEQ multiplex PCR, while TCRdb's copy carries only in-frame clones and drops some. The sample has some 200,000 clones; about 72% are singletons. The sequencing here drew on PBMCs, taken after 24 months of ibrutinib treatment. These receptor sequences come from a human donor with chronic lymphocytic leukemia. CDR3s include the opening cysteine and the closing phenylalanine or tryptophan. Each record gives: J gene, clone size, D gene, V gene, CDR3 DNA, CDR3 protein. D genes are given only for firm matches. Expanded clones are given a class, and other clones once, few, many or no size at all.

>TRBJ2-7|few|.|TRBV4-1
TGCGCCAGCAGCCAAGAGAGAGGCTACGAGCAGTACTTC
CASSQERGYEQYF
>TRBJ1-1|.|TRBD1|TRBV5-6
TGTGCCAGCAGCTTGGCGGGACAGGGAACGGCTTTCTTT
CASSLAGQGTAFF
>TRBJ2-3|.|TRBD2|TRBV7-2
TGTGCCAGCAGCTCCCTAGCGGGGAGCACAGATACGCAGTATTTT
CASSSLAGSTDTQYF
>TRBJ1-1|once|.|TRBV5-8
TGTGCCAGCAGCACTTCAGGGGTTACTGAAGCTTTCTTT
CASSTSGVTEAFF
>TRBJ2-1|.|TRBD2|TRBV4-3
TGCGCCAGCAGCCAAGGGCCTAGCGGTAGCTCCTACAATGAGCAGTTCTTC
CASSQGPSGSSYNEQFF
>TRBJ1-1|.|.|TRBV7-8
TGTGCCAGCAGCTTAGGGACGACGTATATGAACACTGAAGCTTTCTTT
CASSLGTTYMNTEAFF
>TRBJ1-5|.|TRBD1|TRBV27
TGTGCCAGCAGTTATAGGGGGACAGCCTATAGCAATCAGCCCCAGCATTTT
CASSYRGTAYSNQPQHF
>TRBJ2-3|.|.|TRBV5-6
TGTGCCAGCAGCTTGGTTGGCCTAGGCGGGGATACGCAGTATTTT
CASSLVGLGGDTQYF
>TRBJ1-1|.|.|TRBV2
TGTGCCAGCAATACTGGCATTCTTAAGAACACTGAAGCTTTCTTT
CASNTGILKNTEAFF
>TRBJ2-7|few|TRBD2|TRBV7-2
TGTGCCAGCAGCACCCGGGGGGGTTGGAAGCAGTACTTC
CASSTRGGWKQYF
>TRBJ1-1|.|TRBD1|TRBV27
TGTGCCAGGTTTCGGGACAGGGGGGTATCTGAAGCTTTCTTT
CARFRDRGVSEAFF
>TRBJ2-1|.|TRBD2|TRBV2
TGTGCCAGCAGTGAGACTAGCGGGAGTCTAGATGAGCAGTTCTTC
CASSETSGSLDEQFF
>TRBJ2-5|.|TRBD1|TRBV30
TGTGCCTCAGGGACAGGGGGATTTGCGGGAGGCGTGGAGACCCAGTACTTC
CASGTGGFAGGVETQYF
>TRBJ2-7|.|TRBD2|TRBV14
TGTGCCAGCAGCCAAGGGGAACTAGCGGGAGAGATGTACTTC
CASSQGELAGEMYF
>TRBJ2-3|.|.|TRBV12-2
TGTGCAAGTCGCTTAGATTCCCAGAATCGAAAACTTGTTAGCACAGATACGCAGTATTTT
CASRLDSQNRKLVSTDTQYF
>TRBJ2-7|.|.|TRBV7-2
TGTGCCAGCAGCGGCGACAGATACGAGCAGTACTTC
CASSGDRYEQYF
>TRBJ2-7|.|TRBD2|TRBV30
TGTGCCTGGAGTGTACTGGGACTAGTGCAATACGAGCAGTACTTC
CAWSVLGLVQYEQYF
>TRBJ2-2|once|.|TRBV7-2
TGTGCCAGCAGCTTATGGGCGAACACCGGGGAGCTGTTTTTT
CASSLWANTGELFF
>TRBJ2-7|.|TRBD2|TRBV5-1
TGCGCCAGCAGCTACCGGACTAGCGGGAGGGCCGTTTCCTACGAGCAGTACTTC
CASSYRTSGRAVSYEQYF
>TRBJ2-5|.|.|TRBV15
TGTGCCACCAGCCAAGGAGCGGGAGAGACCCAGTACTTC
CATSQGAGETQYF
>TRBJ2-3|few|.|TRBV7-9
TGTGCCAGCAGCCAGGGGACCCCAGATACGCAGTATTTT
CASSQGTPDTQYF
>TRBJ1-3|once|.|TRBV27
TGTGCCAGCAGCTTGGGGCAGGGGAGGAGAAACACCATATATTTT
CASSLGQGRRNTIYF
>TRBJ2-7|.|.|TRBV6-6
TGTGCCAGCAGTTACTCGAGAGGGGTTTATTACGAGCAGTACTTC
CASSYSRGVYYEQYF
>TRBJ1-3|.|.|TRBV6-5
TGTGCCAGCAGTGACTCATTGTTTCCTGGAAACACCATATATTTT
CASSDSLFPGNTIYF
>TRBJ2-7|.|TRBD1|TRBV7-9
TGTGCCAGCAGCTTAGGAGCCGGGACAGGGGTTTTC
CASSLGAGTGVF
>TRBJ2-2|.|.|TRBV5-1
TGCGCCAGCAGCTTGACCAACACCGGGGAGCTGTTTTTT
CASSLTNTGELFF
>TRBJ1-1|few|TRBD1|TRBV7-3
TGTGCCAGCAGCCTCGGGACAGGGATGAACACTGAAGCTTTCTTT
CASSLGTGMNTEAFF
>TRBJ1-5|few|.|TRBV28
TGTGCCAGCAGTCCTGAGACCCGACAGGGCAATCAGCCCCAGCATTTT
CASSPETRQGNQPQHF
>TRBJ1-2|few|.|TRBV29-1
TGCAGCGTCCGGCCCCCTGGGGGCTACACCTTC
CSVRPPGGYTF
>TRBJ2-5|.|.|TRBV5-1
TGCGCCAGCAGTTACTTAAACAACCAAGAGACCCAGTACTTC
CASSYLNNQETQYF
>TRBJ2-3|.|.|TRBV6-5
TGTGCCAGCACCAGACATGGTAGCACAGATACGCAGTATTTT
CASTRHGSTDTQYF
>TRBJ2-1|.|.|TRBV5-1
TGCGCCAGCAGCTTGGCCGTTTCCAACCGGAATGAGCAGTTCTTC
CASSLAVSNRNEQFF
>TRBJ2-1|.|TRBD2|TRBV7-2
TGTGCCAGCAGCTTCGGGTTTGCGGGAGTGAATGAGCAGTTCTTC
CASSFGFAGVNEQFF
>TRBJ2-1|.|TRBD2|TRBV5-1
TGCGCCAGCAGCTTTAGCGGGATAGCTTTAAATGAGCAGTTCTTC
CASSFSGIALNEQFF
>TRBJ2-1|.|TRBD2|TRBV28
TGTGCCAGCAGTTTACGAGGACTAGCGGGAGGGCACAAGCAGTTCTTC
CASSLRGLAGGHKQFF
>TRBJ2-2|.|.|TRBV9
TGTGCCAGCAGCGTAGTGGCTAGCGCAAACACCGGGGAGCTGTTTTTT
CASSVVASANTGELFF
>TRBJ2-1|.|.|TRBV11-3
TGTGCCAGCAGCGCGGGACTTCTCAGGAAAAATGAGCAGTTCTTC
CASSAGLLRKNEQFF
>TRBJ2-7|.|TRBD1|TRBV7-2
TGTGCCAGCAGCCCTGGGACAGACACCTACGAGCAGTACTTC
CASSPGTDTYEQYF
>TRBJ2-1|.|TRBD2|TRBV4-3
TGCGCCAGCAGCCAAGATTTGGCGGGAGGATGGAATGAGCAGTTCTTC
CASSQDLAGGWNEQFF
>TRBJ2-7|.|.|TRBV10-3
TGTGCCATCAGTGAGTCGTTTGCCGGTTACGAGCAGTACTTC
CAISESFAGYEQYF
>TRBJ2-1|.|TRBD2|TRBV4-3
TGCGCCAGCAGCCAAGATAGGCCTAGCGGGAGTGGTGATGAGCAGTTCTTC
CASSQDRPSGSGDEQFF
>TRBJ2-4|few|TRBD1|TRBV30
TGTGCCTGGACAGGACAGGGGGAACCCCAAAACATTCAGTACTTC
CAWTGQGEPQNIQYF
>TRBJ2-5|few|TRBD1|TRBV29-1
TGCAGCGCCCCGGCAGGGGGAGAGACCCAGTACTTC
CSAPAGGETQYF
>TRBJ2-7|.|TRBD2|TRBV5-4
TGTGCCAGCAGCTTGGAGGTAGCGGGGGACTACGAGCAGTACTTC
CASSLEVAGDYEQYF
>TRBJ1-2|few|.|TRBV28
TGTGCCAGCAGTTTAGGAAGCGACAGGCCGAACTATGGCTACACCTTC
CASSLGSDRPNYGYTF
>TRBJ1-4|.|.|TRBV12-2
TGTGCAAGTCGCTTGGAGTCCAGGGCCGGTAATGAAAAACTGTTTTTT
CASRLESRAGNEKLFF
>TRBJ1-1|.|.|TRBV20-1
TGCAGTGCTAGAAGACAGGAATGGACTTTCTTT
CSARRQEWTFF
>TRBJ2-3|.|.|TRBV15
TGTGCCACCAGCAGAGACCGGGGCACAGATACGCAGTATTTT
CATSRDRGTDTQYF
>TRBJ2-1|.|TRBD2|TRBV29-1
TGCAGCGTTGATCCCGTCGAAGCGGGGTCAGGCAATGAGCAGTTCTTC
CSVDPVEAGSGNEQFF
>TRBJ2-1|.|TRBD2|TRBV5-4
TGTGCCAGCAGCTCCGGGACTAGCGGAACTTCCTACAATGAGCAGTTCTTC
CASSSGTSGTSYNEQFF
>TRBJ2-3|.|.|TRBV19
TGTGCCAGTAGAACCACCGGGGCCCACACAGATACGCAGTATTTT
CASRTTGAHTDTQYF
>TRBJ2-7|.|.|TRBV12-5
TGTGCTAGTGGCCCCCTCCCTCCCTCAGCGAACTCCTACGAGCAGTACTTC
CASGPLPPSANSYEQYF
>TRBJ2-5|.|.|TRBV7-8
TGTGCCAGCAGCTACCGGGAACAGCTCGCAGAGACCCAGTACTTC
CASSYREQLAETQYF
>TRBJ2-1|.|.|TRBV5-1
TGCGCCAGCAGCCGGGACACCGGCTCCTACAATGAGCAGTTCTTC
CASSRDTGSYNEQFF
>TRBJ2-1|.|.|TRBV18
TGTGCCAGCTCACCTTTGGGTAATGAGCAGTTCTTC
CASSPLGNEQFF
>TRBJ2-1|once|TRBD1|TRBV9
TGTGCCAGCAGCTCCCGGACAGGGGGCTACAATGAGCAGTTCTTC
CASSSRTGGYNEQFF
>TRBJ2-1|.|TRBD2|TRBV11-2
TGTGCCAGCAGCTTGGGACTAGCAGTGCAGTTCTTC
CASSLGLAVQFF
>TRBJ2-3|.|.|TRBV5-1
TGCGCCAGCAGTCTCTGGCTAGCGAGCACAGATACGCAGTATTTT
CASSLWLASTDTQYF